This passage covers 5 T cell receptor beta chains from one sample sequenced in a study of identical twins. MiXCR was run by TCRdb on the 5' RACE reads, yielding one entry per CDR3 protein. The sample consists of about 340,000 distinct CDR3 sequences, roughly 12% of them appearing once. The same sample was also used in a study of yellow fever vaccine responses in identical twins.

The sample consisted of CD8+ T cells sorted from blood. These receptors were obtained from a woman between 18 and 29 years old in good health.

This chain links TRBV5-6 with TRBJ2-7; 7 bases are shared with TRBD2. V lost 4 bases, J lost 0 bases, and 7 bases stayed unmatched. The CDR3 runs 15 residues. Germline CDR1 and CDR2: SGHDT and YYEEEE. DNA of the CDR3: TGTGCCAGCAGCATGAACGGGGGGAACTCCTACGAGCAGTACGTC. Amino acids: CASSMNGGNSYEQYV.

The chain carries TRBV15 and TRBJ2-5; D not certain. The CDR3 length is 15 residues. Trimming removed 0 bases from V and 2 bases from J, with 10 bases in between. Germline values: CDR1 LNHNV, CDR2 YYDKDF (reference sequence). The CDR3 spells CATSRDVADQETQYF. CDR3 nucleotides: TGTGCCACCAGCAGAGATGTGGCGGATCAAGAGACCCAGTACTTC.

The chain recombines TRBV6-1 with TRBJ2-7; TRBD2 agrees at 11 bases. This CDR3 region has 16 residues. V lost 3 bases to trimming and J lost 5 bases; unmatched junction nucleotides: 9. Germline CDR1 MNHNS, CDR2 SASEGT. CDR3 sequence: CASSDRIIAGGDEQYF. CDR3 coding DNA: TGTGCCAGCAGTGACAGGATTATAGCGGGAGGGGACGAGCAGTACTTC.

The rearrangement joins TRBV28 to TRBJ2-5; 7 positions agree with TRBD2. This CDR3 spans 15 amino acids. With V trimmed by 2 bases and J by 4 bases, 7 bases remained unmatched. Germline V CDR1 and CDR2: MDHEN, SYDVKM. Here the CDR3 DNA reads TGTGCCAGCAGTTTAAGGGGAGGGCGGGGAGAGACCCAGTACTTC. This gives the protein CASSLRGGRGETQYF.

CDR3: CASSESTGSSTDTQYF. CDR3 sequence (DNA): TGCGCCAGCAGTGAGTCGACTGGGAGCAGTACAGATACGCAGTATTTT. The chain combines TRBV10-1 with TRBJ2-3; maybe TRBD2 (5 bases). V lost 0 bases, J lost 3 bases, and 13 bases lay in between. The CDR3 has 16 amino acids. CDR1 is WNHNN, CDR2 SYGVQD, per germline (reference sequence).